These 4 T cell receptor beta chains originate from one sample sequenced in a study of T-cell memory formation after mild COVID-19. Using its own MiXCR run on the 5' RACE reads, TCRdb lists one record per CDR3 protein. The sample includes 250,000 or so distinct CDR3 sequences, roughly 18% seen only once; the top ten take under 30%. The sequenced sample was PBMCs or a T cell subset sorted from them (not recorded which). The receptors shown here come from a man between 18 and 35 years old who had mild COVID-19 (a few samples of this study predate the infection). Cell type and time point are not known.

This clonotype showed up just a few times. The chain uses TRBV7-6 and TRBJ2-5; 13 bases are shared with TRBD2. V was clipped by 1 base and J by 1 base; unmatched bases: 6. The germline V gene has CDR1 SGHVS and CDR2 FNYEAQ. This CDR3 spans 18 amino acids. DNA of the CDR3: TGTGCCAGCAGCTTAGGGGGGACTAGCGGGGTACTCCAAGAGACCCAGTACTTC. Residues: CASSLGGTSGVLQETQYF.

The rearrangement joins TRBV6-1 to TRBJ1-1, with unresolved D. The germline V gene encodes CDR1 MNHNS and CDR2 SASEGT. Deletions cut 3 bases from V and 5 bases from J, with 13 bases between. The CDR3 is made up of 14 amino acids. The CDR3 is CASSEAPLLTEAFF. The CDR3, as DNA: TGTGCCAGCAGTGAGGCCCCCTTACTTACTGAAGCTTTCTTT.

This clonotype was counted only a few times. The chain joins TRBV4-1 to TRBJ1-5; D is ambiguous. CDR3 length: 15 amino acids. CDR1 and CDR2 from the germline V gene are MGHRA and YSYEKL. The V gene lost 2 bases and the J gene lost 8 bases, with 16 bases spanning the gap. The CDR3 region is CASSQTSTAYEPQHF. CDR3 nucleotides: TGCGCCAGCAGCCAAACCTCGACCGCGTATGAGCCCCAGCATTTT.

The gene calls are TRBV27 and TRBJ2-3, with a weak D call TRBD1 (6 bases). Trimming cost V 2 bases and J 1 base, with 7 bases left between them. The germline V gene has CDR1 MNHEY and CDR2 SMNVEV (reference sequence). CDR3 length equals 14 residues. The chain's CDR3 is CASSLRQGTDTQYF. CDR3 DNA sequence: TGTGCCAGCAGTTTACGACAGGGCACAGATACGCAGTATTTT.